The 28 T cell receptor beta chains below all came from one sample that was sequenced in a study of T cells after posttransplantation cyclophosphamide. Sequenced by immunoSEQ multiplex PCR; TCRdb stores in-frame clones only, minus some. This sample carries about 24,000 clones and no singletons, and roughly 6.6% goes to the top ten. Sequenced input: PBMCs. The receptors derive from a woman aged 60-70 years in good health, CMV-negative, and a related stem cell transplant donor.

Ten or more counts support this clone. The CDR3 sequence: CSAGGGQFF. The CDR3 DNA reads as TGCAGTGCCGGGGGAGGACAGTTCTTC. This chain uses TRBV20-1 with TRBJ2-1, with D possibly TRBD2 on 6 matching bases. Germline values: CDR1 DFQATT, CDR2 SNEGSKA (reference sequence). The V and J ends lost 6 bases and 13 bases respectively, with 10 bases between them. The CDR3 spans 9 residues.

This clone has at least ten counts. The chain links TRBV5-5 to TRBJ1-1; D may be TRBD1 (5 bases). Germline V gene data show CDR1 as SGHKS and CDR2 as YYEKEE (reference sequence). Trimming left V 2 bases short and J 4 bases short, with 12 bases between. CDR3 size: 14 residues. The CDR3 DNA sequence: TGTGCCAGCAGCTTATTAAGGGGCTCCACTGAAGCTTTCTTT. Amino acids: CASSLLRGSTEAFF. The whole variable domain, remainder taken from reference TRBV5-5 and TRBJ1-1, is DAGVTQSPTHLIKTRGQQVTLRCSPISGHKSVSWYQQVLGQGPQFIFQYYEKEERGRGNFPDRFSARQFPNYSSELNVNALLLGDSALYLCASSLLRGSTEAFFGQGTRLTVV.

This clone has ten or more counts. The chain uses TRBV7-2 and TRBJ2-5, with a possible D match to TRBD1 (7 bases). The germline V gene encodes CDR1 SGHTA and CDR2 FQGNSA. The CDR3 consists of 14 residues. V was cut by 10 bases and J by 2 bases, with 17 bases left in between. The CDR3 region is CATSAGGRQETQYF. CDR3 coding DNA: TGTGCCACCTCGGCAGGGGGGCGACAAGAGACCCAGTACTTC.

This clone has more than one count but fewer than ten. CDR3: CASSFTSSGNTIYF. CDR3 coding DNA: TGTGCCAGCAGTTTTACCAGCTCTGGAAACACCATATATTTT. The V call is TRBV28, the J call TRBJ1-3; D gene ambiguous. The CDR3 consists of 14 residues. The V gene's germline CDR1 is MDHEN and CDR2 SYDVKM. Deletions cut 3 bases from V and 0 bases from J, with 6 bases between.

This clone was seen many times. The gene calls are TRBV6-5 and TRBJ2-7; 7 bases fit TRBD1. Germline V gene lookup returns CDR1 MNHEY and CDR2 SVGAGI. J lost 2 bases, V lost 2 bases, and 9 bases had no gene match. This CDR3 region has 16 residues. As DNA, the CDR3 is TGTGCCAGCAGTTACAGGGGACAGATGAGTACCTACGAGCAGTACGTC. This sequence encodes CASSYRGQMSTYEQYV.

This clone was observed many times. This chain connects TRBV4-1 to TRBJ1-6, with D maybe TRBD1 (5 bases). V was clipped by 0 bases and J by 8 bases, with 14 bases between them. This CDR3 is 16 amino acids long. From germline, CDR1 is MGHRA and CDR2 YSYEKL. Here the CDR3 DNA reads TGCGCCAGCAGCCAAGAGGGCACAGGTGGTTATTCACCCCTCCACTTT. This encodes CASSQEGTGGYSPLHF.

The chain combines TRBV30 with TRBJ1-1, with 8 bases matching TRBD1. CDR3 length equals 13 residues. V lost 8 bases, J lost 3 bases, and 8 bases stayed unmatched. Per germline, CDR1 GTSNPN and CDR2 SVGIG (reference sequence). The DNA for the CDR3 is TGTGCCGTTACAGGGGGTATGGACACTGAAGCTTTCTTT. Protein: CAVTGGMDTEAFF.

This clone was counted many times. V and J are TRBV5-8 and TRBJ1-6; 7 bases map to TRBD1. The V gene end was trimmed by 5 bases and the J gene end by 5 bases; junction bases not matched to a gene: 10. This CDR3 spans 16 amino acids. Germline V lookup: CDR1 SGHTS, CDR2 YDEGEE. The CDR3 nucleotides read TGTGCCAGCAGGCTTCTTACAGGGGTCCATAATTCACCCCTCCACTTT. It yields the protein CASRLLTGVHNSPLHF.

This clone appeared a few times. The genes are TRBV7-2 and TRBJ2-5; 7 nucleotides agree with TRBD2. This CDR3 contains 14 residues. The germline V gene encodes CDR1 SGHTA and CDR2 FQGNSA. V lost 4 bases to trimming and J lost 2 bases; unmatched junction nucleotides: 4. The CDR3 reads CASSYASGQETQYF. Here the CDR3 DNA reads TGTGCCAGCAGCTACGCTAGCGGACAAGAGACCCAGTACTTC.

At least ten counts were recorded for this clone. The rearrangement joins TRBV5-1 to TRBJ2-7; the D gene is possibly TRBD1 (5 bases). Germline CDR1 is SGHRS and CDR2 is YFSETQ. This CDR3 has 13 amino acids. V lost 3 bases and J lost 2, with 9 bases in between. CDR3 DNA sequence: TGCGCCAGCAGCTCCGACAGACCCTACGAGCAGTACTTC. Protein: CASSSDRPYEQYF.

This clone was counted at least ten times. DNA for the CDR3: TGTGCCAGCAGCCCAAGGGGGTGGGCTGAAGCTTTCTTT. Protein product: CASSPRGWAEAFF. The chain combines TRBV9 with TRBJ1-1; possibly TRBD1 for D (6 bases). Germline-derived CDR1 and CDR2 are SGDLS and YYNGEE. V was pared by 4 bases and J by 6 bases, with 13 bases between. The CDR3 runs to 13 residues.

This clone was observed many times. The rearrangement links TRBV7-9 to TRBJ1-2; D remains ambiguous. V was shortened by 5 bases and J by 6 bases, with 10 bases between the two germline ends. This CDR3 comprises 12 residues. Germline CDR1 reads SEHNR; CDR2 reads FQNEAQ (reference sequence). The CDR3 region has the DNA TGTGCCAGCAGCGGAACAGCAAATGGCTACACCTTC. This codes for CASSGTANGYTF.

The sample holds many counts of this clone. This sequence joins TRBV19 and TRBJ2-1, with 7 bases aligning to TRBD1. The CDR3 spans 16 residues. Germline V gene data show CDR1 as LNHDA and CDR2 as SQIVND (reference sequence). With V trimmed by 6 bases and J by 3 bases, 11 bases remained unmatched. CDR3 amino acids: CASSRKGAKSYNEQFF. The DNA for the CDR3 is TGTGCCAGTAGCAGAAAGGGGGCGAAAAGCTACAATGAGCAGTTCTTC.

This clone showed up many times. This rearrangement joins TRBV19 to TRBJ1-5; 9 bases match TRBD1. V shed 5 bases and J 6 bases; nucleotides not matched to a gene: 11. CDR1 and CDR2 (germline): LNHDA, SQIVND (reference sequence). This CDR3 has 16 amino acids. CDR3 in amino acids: CASSLTAGTGSQPQHF. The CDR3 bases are TGTGCCAGTAGTCTGACTGCCGGGACAGGGAGTCAGCCCCAGCATTTT.

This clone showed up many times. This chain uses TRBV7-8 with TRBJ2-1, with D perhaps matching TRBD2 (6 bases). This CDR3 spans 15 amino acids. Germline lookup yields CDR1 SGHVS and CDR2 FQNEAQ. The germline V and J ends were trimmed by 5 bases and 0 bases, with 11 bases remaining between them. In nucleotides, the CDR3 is TGTGCCAGCAGCAACGGGACTGTCTCCTACAATGAGCAGTTCTTC. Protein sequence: CASSNGTVSYNEQFF.

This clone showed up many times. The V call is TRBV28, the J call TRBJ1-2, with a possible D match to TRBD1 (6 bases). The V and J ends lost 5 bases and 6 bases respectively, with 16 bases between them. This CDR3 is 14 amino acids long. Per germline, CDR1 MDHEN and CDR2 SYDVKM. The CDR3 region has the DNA TGTGCCAGCAGTCCCACAACAGGGAACAATGGCTACACCTTC. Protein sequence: CASSPTTGNNGYTF.

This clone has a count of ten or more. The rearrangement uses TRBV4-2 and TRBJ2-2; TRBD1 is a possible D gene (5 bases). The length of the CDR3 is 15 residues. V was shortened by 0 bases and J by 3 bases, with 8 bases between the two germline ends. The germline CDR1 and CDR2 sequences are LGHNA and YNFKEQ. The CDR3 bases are TGTGCCAGCAGCCAAGAACAGGCCTACACCGGGGAGCTGTTTTTT. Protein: CASSQEQAYTGELFF.

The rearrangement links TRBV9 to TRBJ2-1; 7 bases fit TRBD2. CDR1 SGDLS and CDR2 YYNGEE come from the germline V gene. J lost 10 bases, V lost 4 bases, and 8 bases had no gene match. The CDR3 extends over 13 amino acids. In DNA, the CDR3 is TGTGCCAGCAGCTTAGGACTAGTCAACGAGCAGTTCTTC. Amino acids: CASSLGLVNEQFF.

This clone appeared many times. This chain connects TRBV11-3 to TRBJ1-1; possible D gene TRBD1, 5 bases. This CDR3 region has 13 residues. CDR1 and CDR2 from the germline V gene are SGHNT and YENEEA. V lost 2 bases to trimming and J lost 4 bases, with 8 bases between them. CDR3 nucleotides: TGTGCCAGCAGCTTAAAGGGGTTCACTGAAGCTTTCTTT. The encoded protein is CASSLKGFTEAFF.

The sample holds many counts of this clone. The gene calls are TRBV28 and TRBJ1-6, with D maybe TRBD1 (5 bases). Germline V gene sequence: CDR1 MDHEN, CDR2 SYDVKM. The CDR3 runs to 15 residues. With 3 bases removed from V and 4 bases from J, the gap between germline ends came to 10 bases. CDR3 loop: CASSLSGSYNSPLHF. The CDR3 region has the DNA TGTGCCAGCAGTTTGTCAGGGTCGTATAATTCACCCCTCCACTTT.

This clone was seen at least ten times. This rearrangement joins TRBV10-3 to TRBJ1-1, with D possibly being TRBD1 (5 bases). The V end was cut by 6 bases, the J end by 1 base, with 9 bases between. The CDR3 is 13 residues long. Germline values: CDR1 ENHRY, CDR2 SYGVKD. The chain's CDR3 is CAIRVDRNTEAFF. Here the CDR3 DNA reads TGTGCCATCAGGGTCGACAGGAACACTGAAGCTTTCTTT.

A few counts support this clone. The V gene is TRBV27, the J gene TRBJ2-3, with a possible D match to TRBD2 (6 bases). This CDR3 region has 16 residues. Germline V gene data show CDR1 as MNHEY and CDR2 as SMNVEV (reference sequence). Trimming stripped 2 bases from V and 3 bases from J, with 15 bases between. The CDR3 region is CASSLRWAGMTDTQYF. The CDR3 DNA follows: TGTGCCAGCAGTTTAAGATGGGCGGGGATGACAGATACGCAGTATTTT.

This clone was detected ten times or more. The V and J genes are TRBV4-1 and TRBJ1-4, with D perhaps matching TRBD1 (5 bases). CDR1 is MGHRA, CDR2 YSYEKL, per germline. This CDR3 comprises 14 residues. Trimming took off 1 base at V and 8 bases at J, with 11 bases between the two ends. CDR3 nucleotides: TGCGCCAGCAGCCAAGCCGGGGGATGGGAAAAACTGTTTTTT. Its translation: CASSQAGGWEKLFF.

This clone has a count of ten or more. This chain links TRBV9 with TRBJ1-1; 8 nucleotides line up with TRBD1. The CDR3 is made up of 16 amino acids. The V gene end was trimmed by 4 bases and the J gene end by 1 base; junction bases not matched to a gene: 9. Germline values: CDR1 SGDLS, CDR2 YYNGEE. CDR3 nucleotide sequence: TGTGCCAGCAGCATATTCGACAGGGGAGCGAACACTGAAGCTTTCTTT. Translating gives CASSIFDRGANTEAFF.

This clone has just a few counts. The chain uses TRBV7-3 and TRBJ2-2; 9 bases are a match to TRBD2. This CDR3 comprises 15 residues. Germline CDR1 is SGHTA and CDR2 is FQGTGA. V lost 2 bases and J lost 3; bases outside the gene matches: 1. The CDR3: CASSLGGGDTGELFF. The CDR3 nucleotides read TGTGCCAGCAGCTTAGGCGGGGGGGACACCGGGGAGCTGTTTTTT.

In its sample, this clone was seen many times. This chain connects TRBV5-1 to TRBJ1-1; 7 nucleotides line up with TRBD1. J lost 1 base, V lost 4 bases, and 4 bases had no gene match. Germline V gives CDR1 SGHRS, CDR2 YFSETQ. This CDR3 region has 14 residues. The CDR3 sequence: CASSGTGANTEAFF. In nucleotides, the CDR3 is TGCGCCAGCAGCGGAACAGGGGCGAACACTGAAGCTTTCTTT.

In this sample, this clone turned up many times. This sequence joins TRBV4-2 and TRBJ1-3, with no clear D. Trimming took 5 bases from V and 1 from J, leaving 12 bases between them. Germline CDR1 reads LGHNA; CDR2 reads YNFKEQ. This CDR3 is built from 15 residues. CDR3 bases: TGTGCCAGCAGCTCCCGTGCGAGGTCTGGAAACACCATATATTTT. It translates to CASSSRARSGNTIYF.

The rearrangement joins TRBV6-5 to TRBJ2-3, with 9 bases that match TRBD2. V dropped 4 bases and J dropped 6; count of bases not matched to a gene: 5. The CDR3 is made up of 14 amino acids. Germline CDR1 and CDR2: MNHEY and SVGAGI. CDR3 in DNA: TGTGCCAGCAGTTTAGCGGGAGTCGGTGATACGCAGTATTTT. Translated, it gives CASSLAGVGDTQYF.